The T cell receptor (beta chain) described here comes from a study of cytomegalovirus exposure and HLA in healthy donors. About the study: Across around 400 genotyped donors, 81% landed in the Caucasian-associated ancestry cluster.

Between the trimmed V and J ends, which lost 0 bases and 10 bases, there was a span of 15 bases. This CDR3 comprises 14 residues. Germline CDR1 and CDR2: LNHDA and SQIVND (reference sequence). The primer mix had 60 Vbeta and 13 Jbeta primers. Measured with immunoSEQ multiplex PCR; TCRdb has only the in-frame clones, and not every one. The sample has fewer than 200,000 clones, 75% seen once. Study results and caveats: Sequencing had likely introduced a cluster of highly shared sequence variants as an artifact. TCR beta V segments were, for the most part, productive about 87% or about 30% of the time in an earlier analysis. Reported results showed that the classifier diagnosed cytomegalovirus status with high specificity and sensitivity.

This clone was detected a few times. The target antigen is unknown. The J gene is TRBJ1-1, the V gene TRBV19; unclear D gene. The clonotype was recovered from a female donor in good health and CMV-seronegative. The specimen sequenced was PBMCs. CDR3 coding DNA: TGTGCCAGTAGTATAGATCACTCCCCGATCGGAGCTTTCTTT. This translates into CASSIDHSPIGAFF.